These T cell receptor beta chains were read from a single sample in a study of Graves' ophthalmopathy and Graves' hyperthyroidism. Each CDR3 protein is one row after TCRdb ran MiXCR on the multiplex PCR reads. The sample consists of over 15,000 distinct CDR3 sequences, more than 45% of them appearing once. The sequenced material came from peripheral blood. The origin of the receptors is a woman in her forties with stable Graves' hyperthyroidism. Both conserved end residues are part of each CDR3. Fields, in order: CDR3 DNA, CDR3 protein, clone size, V gene, J gene, D gene. D genes are given only for firm matches. Rows may omit the clone size; those that give it use once, few, many or a size class.

DNA: TGTGCCAGCAGGGGACGGCCAGGTTGGCCCCTCCACTTT; CDR3: CASRGRPGWPLHF; size: few; V: TRBV27; J: TRBJ1-6; D: NA
DNA: TGTGCCAGTATCCCGGGGGGCCAATCAAGCTATGGCTACACCTTC; CDR3: CASIPGGQSSYGYTF; size: hyperexpanded; V: TRBV19; J: TRBJ1-2; D: NA
DNA: TGTGCCAGCAGTGACAGTTCTGGGGACAGGGTAGGCGATGGCTACACCTTC; CDR3: CASSDSSGDRVGDGYTF; size: NA; V: TRBV6-4; J: TRBJ1-2; D: TRBD1
DNA: TGTGCCACCAGTGATTGGCGTGGGGATGTGTCACCCCTCCACTTT; CDR3: CATSDWRGDVSPLHF; size: NA; V: TRBV24-1; J: TRBJ1-6; D: NA
DNA: TGCAGTGCCGCGACTAGCGGGAGGTACGAGCAGTACTTC; CDR3: CSAATSGRYEQYF; size: NA; V: TRBV20-1; J: TRBJ2-7; D: TRBD2
DNA: TGTGCCAGCAGTACAACAGGGAACACTAATGAAAAACTGTTTTTT; CDR3: CASSTTGNTNEKLFF; size: NA; V: TRBV6-4; J: TRBJ1-4; D: NA
DNA: TGTGCCATCAGTGTCGGGAGGCGGGAGACCCAGTACTTC; CDR3: CAISVGRRETQYF; size: medium-sized; V: TRBV10-3; J: TRBJ2-5; D: TRBD2
DNA: TGTGCCAGCGGGCCCTTCGTGAGCGGGGGGGCTTTTGAGCAGTTCTTC; CDR3: CASGPFVSGGAFEQFF; size: many; V: TRBV6-6; J: TRBJ2-1; D: TRBD2
DNA: TGTGCCAGCAGCTTTACTAGCGGGAGCTCCTACAATGAGCAGTTCTTC; CDR3: CASSFTSGSSYNEQFF; size: few; V: TRBV11-2; J: TRBJ2-1; D: TRBD2
DNA: TGCGCCGGCACCGGGACTAGGGGAAACACCGGGGAGCTGTTTTTT; CDR3: CAGTGTRGNTGELFF; size: NA; V: TRBV5-1; J: TRBJ2-2; D: TRBD2
DNA: TGTGCCAGCAGCGATCAATGGGGGACTAACTATGGCTACACCTTC; CDR3: CASSDQWGTNYGYTF; size: NA; V: TRBV6-1; J: TRBJ1-2; D: NA
DNA: TGCAGCGTTGAAGAGACAGGGGGTCAGCCCCGGCGTTTT; CDR3: CSVEETGGQPRRF; size: NA; V: TRBV29-1; J: TRBJ1-5; D: TRBD1
DNA: TGTGCCACCAGTGGCGGGGGGCACACAGATACGCTGTATTTT; CDR3: CATSGGGHTDTLYF; size: NA; V: TRBV24-1; J: TRBJ2-3; D: TRBD2
DNA: TGTGCCAGCAGCTCCGACTACGGGGAGTCACCCCTCCACTTT; CDR3: CASSSDYGESPLHF; size: NA; V: TRBV7-9; J: TRBJ1-6; D: NA
DNA: TGTGCCAGCAGCTTAGGAGTAGTGAACGAGCAGTACTTC; CDR3: CASSLGVVNEQYF; size: many; V: TRBV11-1; J: TRBJ2-7; D: NA
DNA: TGTGCCAGCAGCCGATTCGCCCTAGCGGAGAGAAACAATGAGCAGTTCTTC; CDR3: CASSRFALAERNNEQFF; size: NA; V: TRBV7-9; J: TRBJ2-1; D: TRBD2
DNA: TGTGCCATCAACCCGGGACAGGGGGCGGATACGCAGTATTTT; CDR3: CAINPGQGADTQYF; size: medium-sized; V: TRBV10-3; J: TRBJ2-3; D: TRBD1
DNA: TGCGCCAGCAGCTTGTATCAGGGAATGGTCGAGACCCAGTACTTC; CDR3: CASSLYQGMVETQYF; size: NA; V: TRBV5-1; J: TRBJ2-5; D: NA
DNA: TGTGCCAGCAGTTCCCGGCCCTCACCCCTCCACTTT; CDR3: CASSSRPSPLHF; size: many; V: TRBV12-3/TRBV12-4; J: TRBJ1-6; D: NA
DNA: TGTGCCAGCAACTCGCGACAGGGCACAGATACGCAGTATTTT; CDR3: CASNSRQGTDTQYF; size: few; V: TRBV5-5; J: TRBJ2-3; D: NA
DNA: TGTGCCAGCAGTGAACGGGGCAATCAGCCCCAGCATTTT; CDR3: CASSERGNQPQHF; size: many; V: TRBV6-1; J: TRBJ1-5; D: NA
DNA: TGCAGTGCTAGCGGGCAGGGTCCTGGCTACACCTTC; CDR3: CSASGQGPGYTF; size: medium-sized; V: TRBV20-1; J: TRBJ1-2; D: NA
DNA: TGTGCCTGGAGGGCCCCGGACACTGACTACAATGAGCAGTTCTTC; CDR3: CAWRAPDTDYNEQFF; size: NA; V: TRBV30; J: TRBJ2-1; D: NA
DNA: TGTGCCAGCAGCCATTCTGACAGGGCTGAAGCTTTCTTT; CDR3: CASSHSDRAEAFF; size: few; V: TRBV3-1; J: TRBJ1-1; D: TRBD1
DNA: TGTGCCAAACAGACCGGCGGAAACACCATATATTTT; CDR3: CAKQTGGNTIYF; size: medium-sized; V: TRBV2; J: TRBJ1-3; D: NA
DNA: TGTGCCAGCAGTTCCCGGGTGTCTGAGCAGCTCTTC; CDR3: CASSSRVSEQLF; size: NA; V: TRBV2; J: TRBJ2-1; D: NA
DNA: TGCAGTGCTAGAGATGGAGGCAGGGTAGGAAATTCACCCCTCCACTTT; CDR3: CSARDGGRVGNSPLHF; size: many; V: TRBV20-1; J: TRBJ1-6; D: NA
DNA: TGTGCCAGCAGTAGGGACAGGTCTAACTCTGGGGCCAACGTCCTGACTTTC; CDR3: CASSRDRSNSGANVLTF; size: NA; V: TRBV6-1; J: TRBJ2-6; D: TRBD1
DNA: TGCAGTGCGAGAGGGCGGGGGCTCTACGAGCAGTACTTC; CDR3: CSARGRGLYEQYF; size: many; V: TRBV20-1; J: TRBJ2-7; D: NA
DNA: TGTGCCAGCAGCCCTAATCCGGGACTAGCGAACTCCTACGAGCAGTACTTC; CDR3: CASSPNPGLANSYEQYF; size: NA; V: TRBV12-3/TRBV12-4; J: TRBJ2-7; D: TRBD2
DNA: TGCAGTGCAACCTCAGGGACAGGGTCGAGCAATCAGCCCCAGCATTTT; CDR3: CSATSGTGSSNQPQHF; size: NA; V: TRBV20-1; J: TRBJ1-5; D: TRBD1
DNA: TGTGCCAGCAGTTCCGGGACAGCTACCGGGGAGCTGTTTTTT; CDR3: CASSSGTATGELFF; size: medium-sized; V: TRBV7-2; J: TRBJ2-2; D: TRBD1
DNA: TGTGCCAGTAGTATAGGCCCCCACAGGGACTACGAGCAGTACTTC; CDR3: CASSIGPHRDYEQYF; size: once; V: TRBV19; J: TRBJ2-7; D: NA
DNA: TGTGCCAGCAGTTTTGGGGCCAACGTCCTGACTTTC; CDR3: CASSFGANVLTF; size: NA; V: TRBV27; J: TRBJ2-6; D: NA
DNA: TGTGCCAGCAGCTCGCGCACCGGGGGCACGAACGAGCAGTACTTC; CDR3: CASSSRTGGTNEQYF; size: NA; V: TRBV7-3; J: TRBJ2-7; D: NA
DNA: TGCAGTGGAGGACAGGGTTCGAACGAGCAGTACTTC; CDR3: CSGGQGSNEQYF; size: medium-sized; V: TRBV20-1; J: TRBJ2-7; D: TRBD1
DNA: TGTGCCACGAGAAAGGGGACCTACTCTGGAAACACCATATATTTT; CDR3: CATRKGTYSGNTIYF; size: NA; V: TRBV6-2/TRBV6-3; J: TRBJ1-3; D: NA
DNA: TGTGCCAGCAGCTTTCGGGCAGCGAGCTCCTACGAGCAGTACTTC; CDR3: CASSFRAASSYEQYF; size: many; V: TRBV5-6; J: TRBJ2-7; D: NA
DNA: TGCAGCTCCGGTTGCAAGACTGCAACTAATGAAAAACTGTTTTTT; CDR3: CSSGCKTATNEKLFF; size: many; V: TRBV29-1; J: TRBJ1-4; D: NA
DNA: TGCGCCAGCAGCCATTGGGGGGAGACCCAGTACTTC; CDR3: CASSHWGETQYF; size: many; V: TRBV4-3; J: TRBJ2-5; D: NA
DNA: TGTGCCAGCAGCTTGGGGGACACAGGAAACACCACGTATTTT; CDR3: CASSLGDTGNTTYF; size: NA; V: TRBV5-4; J: TRBJ1-3; D: NA
DNA: TGTGCCACCCGGACAGGGACCGACACTGAAGCTTTCTTT; CDR3: CATRTGTDTEAFF; size: NA; V: TRBV24-1; J: TRBJ1-1; D: TRBD1
DNA: TGTGCCAGCAGCATCCACGGTGGGGTGGATGAGCAGTTCTTC; CDR3: CASSIHGGVDEQFF; size: NA; V: TRBV9; J: TRBJ2-1; D: NA
DNA: TGCAGTGCTAGAGTTTCTGTTGGGGAGCTGTTTTTT; CDR3: CSARVSVGELFF; size: many; V: TRBV20-1; J: TRBJ2-2; D: NA
DNA: TGCAGTGCTAGTCATCCGGTGGGGGGAGAGACCCAGTACTTC; CDR3: CSASHPVGGETQYF; size: many; V: TRBV20-1; J: TRBJ2-5; D: NA
DNA: TGTGCCAGCAGTGAGCGCCTGGCCGGGTACACTGAAGCTTTCTTT; CDR3: CASSERLAGYTEAFF; size: few; V: TRBV6-1; J: TRBJ1-1; D: NA
DNA: TGTGCCAGCAGTGTGAGGACAGGGGGCAATCAGCCCCAGTACTTC; CDR3: CASSVRTGGNQPQYF; size: NA; V: TRBV2; J: TRBJ2-5; D: TRBD1
DNA: TGTGCCAGCAGTTATGGGCTGTGGCAGCCCCAGCATTTT; CDR3: CASSYGLWQPQHF; size: NA; V: TRBV6-5; J: TRBJ1-5; D: NA
DNA: TGCGCCAGCAGTGATTGGGCCCACAGGCCCGACTCCTACGGGCAGTACTTC; CDR3: CASSDWAHRPDSYGQYF; size: NA; V: TRBV10-2; J: TRBJ2-7; D: NA
DNA: TGTGCCAGCAGCCCTAGAGGCCAAGAGACCCAGTACTTC; CDR3: CASSPRGQETQYF; size: many; V: TRBV9; J: TRBJ2-5; D: NA
DNA: TGCAGTGCCCGGGTTGCGTTCTACGAGCAGTACTTC; CDR3: CSARVAFYEQYF; size: NA; V: TRBV20-1; J: TRBJ2-7; D: NA
DNA: TGTGCCAGCAGCTTAGGGGGCCATGAAGCTTTCTTT; CDR3: CASSLGGHEAFF; size: many; V: TRBV11-2; J: TRBJ1-1; D: NA
DNA: TGTGCCAGTAGTATTTTCCCTTATTCTAGCCACGGGGAGCTGTTTTTT; CDR3: CASSIFPYSSHGELFF; size: many; V: TRBV19; J: TRBJ2-2; D: NA
DNA: TGTGCCATCGCGGGACAGAACGAGCAGTACTTC; CDR3: CAIAGQNEQYF; size: NA; V: TRBV10-3; J: TRBJ2-7; D: NA
DNA: TGCAGTGCCGAGGGACAGACCGAGCAGTACTTC; CDR3: CSAEGQTEQYF; size: NA; V: TRBV20-1; J: TRBJ2-7; D: TRBD1